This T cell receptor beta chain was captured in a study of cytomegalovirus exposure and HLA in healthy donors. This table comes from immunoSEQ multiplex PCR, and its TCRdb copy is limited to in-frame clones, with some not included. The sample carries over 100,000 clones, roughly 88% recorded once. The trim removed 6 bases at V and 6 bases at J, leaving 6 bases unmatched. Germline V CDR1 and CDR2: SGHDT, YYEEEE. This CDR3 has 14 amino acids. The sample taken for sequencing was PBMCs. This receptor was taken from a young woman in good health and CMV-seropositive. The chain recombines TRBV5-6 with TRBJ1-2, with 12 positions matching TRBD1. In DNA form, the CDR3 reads TGTGCCAGCACCGGGACAGGGGGCACGGATGGCTACACCTTC. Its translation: CASTGTGGTDGYTF.